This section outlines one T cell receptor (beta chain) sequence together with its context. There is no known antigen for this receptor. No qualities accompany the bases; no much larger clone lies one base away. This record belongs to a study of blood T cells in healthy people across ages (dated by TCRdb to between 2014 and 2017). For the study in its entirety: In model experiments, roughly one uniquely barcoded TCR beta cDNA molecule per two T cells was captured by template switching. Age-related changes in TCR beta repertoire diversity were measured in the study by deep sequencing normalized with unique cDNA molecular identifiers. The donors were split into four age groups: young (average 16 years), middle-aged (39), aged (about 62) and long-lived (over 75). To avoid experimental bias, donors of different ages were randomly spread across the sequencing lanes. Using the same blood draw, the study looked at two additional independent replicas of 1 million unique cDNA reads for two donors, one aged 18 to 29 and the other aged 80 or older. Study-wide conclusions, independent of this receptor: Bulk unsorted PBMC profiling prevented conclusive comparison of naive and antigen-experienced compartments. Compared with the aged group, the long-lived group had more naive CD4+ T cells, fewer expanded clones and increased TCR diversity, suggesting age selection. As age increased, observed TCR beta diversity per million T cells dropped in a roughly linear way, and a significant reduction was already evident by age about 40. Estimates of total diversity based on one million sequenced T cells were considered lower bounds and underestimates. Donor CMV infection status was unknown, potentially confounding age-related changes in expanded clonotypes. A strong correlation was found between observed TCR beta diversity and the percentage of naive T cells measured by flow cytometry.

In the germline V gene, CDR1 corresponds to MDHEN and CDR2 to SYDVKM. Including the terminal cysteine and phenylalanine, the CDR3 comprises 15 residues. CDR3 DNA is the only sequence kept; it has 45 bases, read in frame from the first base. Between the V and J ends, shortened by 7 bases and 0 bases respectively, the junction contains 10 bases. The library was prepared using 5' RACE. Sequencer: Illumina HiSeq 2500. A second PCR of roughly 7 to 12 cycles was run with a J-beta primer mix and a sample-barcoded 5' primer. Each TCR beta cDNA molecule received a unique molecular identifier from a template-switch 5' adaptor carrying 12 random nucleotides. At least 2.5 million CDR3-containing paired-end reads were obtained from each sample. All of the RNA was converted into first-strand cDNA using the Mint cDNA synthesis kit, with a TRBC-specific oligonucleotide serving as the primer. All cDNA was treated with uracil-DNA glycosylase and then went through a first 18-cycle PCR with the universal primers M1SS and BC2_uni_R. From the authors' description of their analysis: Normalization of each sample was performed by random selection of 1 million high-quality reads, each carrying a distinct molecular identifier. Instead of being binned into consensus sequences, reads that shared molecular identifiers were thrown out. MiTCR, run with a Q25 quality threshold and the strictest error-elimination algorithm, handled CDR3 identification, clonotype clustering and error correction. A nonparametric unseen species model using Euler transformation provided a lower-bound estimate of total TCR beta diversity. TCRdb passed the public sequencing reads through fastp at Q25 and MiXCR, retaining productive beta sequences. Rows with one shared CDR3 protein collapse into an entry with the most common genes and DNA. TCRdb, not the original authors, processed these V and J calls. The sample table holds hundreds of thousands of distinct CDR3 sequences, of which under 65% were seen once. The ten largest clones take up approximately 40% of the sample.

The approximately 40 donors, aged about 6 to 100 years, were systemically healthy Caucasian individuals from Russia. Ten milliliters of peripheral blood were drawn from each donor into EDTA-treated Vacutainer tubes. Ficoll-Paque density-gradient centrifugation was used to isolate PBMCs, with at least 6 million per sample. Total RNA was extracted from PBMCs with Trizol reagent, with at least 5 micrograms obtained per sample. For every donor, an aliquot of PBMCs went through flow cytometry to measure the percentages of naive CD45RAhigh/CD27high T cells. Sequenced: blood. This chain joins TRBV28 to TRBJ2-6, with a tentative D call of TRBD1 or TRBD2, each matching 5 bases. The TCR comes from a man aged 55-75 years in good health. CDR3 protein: CASTEGPSGANVLTF. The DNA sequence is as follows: TGTGCCAGCACCGAGGGGCCCTCTGGGGCCAACGTCCTGACTTTC.